The 18 T cell receptor beta chains listed next were all sequenced from one sample in a study of shared clonotypes between healthy human individuals. The protocol was immunoSEQ multiplex PCR, while the TCRdb copy is restricted to in-frame clones and leaves out a portion. The sample carries about 1 million clones, 70% to 80% recorded once. Sequencing input: memory CD4+ T cells from PBMCs. Noted subset: CD45RA-negative fraction. These receptors all come from a young man in good health. Some clones in this sample may be carry-over from other donors' samples.

The chain carries TRBV28 and TRBJ2-3; the match to TRBD2 covers 13 bases. Per the germline V gene, CDR1 is MDHEN and CDR2 is SYDVKM. J was trimmed by 6 bases and V by 4 bases; bases with no gene match: 10. The CDR3 length is 17 residues. CDR3 DNA sequence: TGTGCCAGCAGTTCTTGGACTAGCGGGAGTCGTTTGGATACGCAGTATTTT. As protein: CASSSWTSGSRLDTQYF.

The chain joins TRBV7-9 to TRBJ2-7; D possibly matches TRBD1 or TRBD2 (5 bases each). Deletions cut 5 bases from V and 2 bases from J, with 10 bases between. Germline V gene sequence: CDR1 SEHNR, CDR2 FQNEAQ (reference sequence). This CDR3 is 13 amino acids long. CDR3 coding DNA: TGTGCCAGCAGCGGGGGACGGGCCTACGAGCAGTACTTC. The encoded protein is CASSGGRAYEQYF.

V is TRBV5-4 and J is TRBJ2-7; D tentatively reads TRBD1 or TRBD2 (5 bases each). The CDR3 consists of 15 residues. The germline V gene has CDR1 SGHNT and CDR2 YYREEE (reference sequence). The ends were cut back, 4 bases at V and 0 bases at J, with 14 bases in the middle. The CDR3 nucleotides are TGTGCCAGCAGCCCCGGGGCTCTTCACTCCTACGAGCAGTACTTC. As protein: CASSPGALHSYEQYF.

Of note for this clone: The same CDR3 can be traced to other DNA sequences in this sample. The genes are TRBV28 and TRBJ2-3; 8 nucleotides agree with TRBD1. Trimming took 6 bases from V and 4 from J; bases not matched to a gene: 3. Germline assignment: CDR1 MDHEN and CDR2 SYDVKM. The CDR3 runs 13 residues. For the CDR3, the DNA is TGTGCCAGCAGAAGACAGGGGTCAGATACGCAGTATTTT. Translation: CASRRQGSDTQYF.

The rearrangement joins TRBV18 to TRBJ2-5; D is perhaps TRBD2 (5 bases). Trimming removed 5 bases at V and 1 base at J, with 14 bases between. The V gene's germline CDR1 is KGHSH and CDR2 LQKENI. The CDR3 runs 15 residues. This chain's CDR3 is CASSTRLGGQETQYF. In DNA form, the CDR3 reads TGTGCCAGCTCAACCCGGCTAGGAGGCCAAGAGACCCAGTACTTC.

The chain joins TRBV6-1 to TRBJ2-7; D remains ambiguous. Germline CDR1 and CDR2: MNHNS and SASEGT. CDR3 size: 11 residues. V was shortened by 8 bases and J by 3 bases, with 8 bases between the two germline ends. CDR3 in amino acids: CASGKNYEQYF. As DNA, the CDR3 is TGTGCCAGCGGGAAAAACTACGAGCAGTACTTC.

The rearrangement joins TRBV6-4 to TRBJ2-5, with TRBD2 identical over 12 bases. Unmatched junction bases numbered 17, after V lost 1 base and J lost 5 bases. The length of the CDR3 is 20 residues. Germline CDR1 is MRHNA and CDR2 is SNTAGT. The CDR3 protein is CASSDLATSGRNYPTETQYF. The DNA of the CDR3 is TGTGCCAGCAGTGACTTGGCGACTAGCGGGAGAAATTACCCCACGGAGACCCAGTACTTC.

The chain is built from TRBV10-2 and TRBJ2-7; D may be TRBD2 (6 bases). V was trimmed by 9 bases and J by 2 bases, leaving 14 bases between them. Germline values: CDR1 WSHSY, CDR2 SAAADI. The CDR3 is 13 amino acids. This chain's CDR3 is CASHGRGTYEQYF. The DNA of the CDR3 is TGCGCCAGTCACGGGAGAGGAACCTACGAGCAGTACTTC.

The CDR3 sequence is CASSYAGTGEDTQYF. CDR3 DNA sequence: TGCGCCAGCAGCTACGCCGGGACAGGGGAAGATACGCAGTATTTT. The chain employs TRBV5-1 and TRBJ2-3, with TRBD1 matching over 10 bases. Germline CDR1 and CDR2: SGHRS and YFSETQ. The CDR3 length is 15 residues. J lost 5 bases, V lost 3 bases, and 6 bases had no gene match.

V is TRBV18 and J is TRBJ2-3; unclear D gene. Per germline, CDR1 KGHSH and CDR2 LQKENI. V lost 3 bases and J 2 bases, leaving 15 bases between the germline ends. The CDR3 covers 16 residues. Here the CDR3 DNA reads TGTGCCAGCTCACCTTGGGTCTCGCACCCCACAGATACGCAGTATTTT. Translation: CASSPWVSHPTDTQYF.

This sequence joins TRBV5-1 and TRBJ2-7, with 8 positions matching TRBD2. Trimming took 3 bases from V and 1 from J; bases not matched to a gene: 6. The CDR3 consists of 15 residues. Germline CDR1 SGHRS, CDR2 YFSETQ. The DNA for the CDR3 is TGCGCCAGCAGCTCCTTAACGGGGGGGTCCTACGAGCAGTACTTC. Translating it yields CASSSLTGGSYEQYF.

V is TRBV21-1 and J is TRBJ1-5; TRBD1, as called in the table, went unchecked against the DNA. TRBV21-1 is a pseudogene segment. This CDR3 has 16 amino acids. The CDR3 region is CASKFSQGESNQPQHF. The CDR3 bases are TGTGCCAGCAAATTCTCTCAGGGGGAAAGCAATCAGCCCCAGCATTTT.

V and J are TRBV11-2 and TRBJ1-2; 7 bases agree with TRBD1. V shed 5 bases and J 4 bases; nucleotides not matched to a gene: 10. The CDR3 runs to 15 residues. CDR1 is SGHAT, CDR2 FQNNGV, per germline. The CDR3 loop reads CASSPYPGTVYGYTF. CDR3 nucleotides: TGTGCCAGCAGCCCCTATCCCGGGACAGTCTATGGCTACACCTTC.

The chain links TRBV29-1 to TRBJ2-3; 12 nucleotides match TRBD2. CDR3 length: 15 residues. CDR1 and CDR2 (germline): SQVTM, ANQGSEA. J lost 3 bases, V lost 6 bases, and 7 bases had no gene match. Here the CDR3 reads CSVATGLAGTDTQYF. The CDR3 region has the DNA TGCAGCGTCGCCACAGGACTAGCGGGGACAGATACGCAGTATTTT.

The chain links TRBV27 to TRBJ2-3, with 7 bases that match TRBD1. The CDR3 is 15 residues long. The germline V gene encodes CDR1 MNHEY and CDR2 SMNVEV (reference sequence). V trimming: 5 bases; J trimming: 1 base; junction bases outside the gene matches: 6. CDR3 DNA: TGTGCCAGCAGTCAAACAGGGGCCGGCACAGATACGCAGTATTTT. It yields the protein CASSQTGAGTDTQYF.

V and J are TRBV5-1 and TRBJ2-4, with D possibly called TRBD1 or TRBD2 (7 bases each). This CDR3 has 16 residues. The V gene lost 4 bases and the J gene lost 6 bases, with 20 bases spanning the gap. CDR1 is SGHRS and CDR2 is YFSETQ in the germline V gene. In DNA, the CDR3 is TGCGCCAGCAGCACGGGGACAGCGGGAATGGGAAACATTCAGTACTTC. This gives the protein CASSTGTAGMGNIQYF.

J is TRBJ1-3 and V is TRBV6-1, with D hard to call. The germline CDR1 and CDR2 sequences are MNHNS and SASEGT. The CDR3 covers 15 residues. The V and J ends lost 3 bases and 2 bases respectively, with 11 bases between them. Here the CDR3 DNA reads TGTGCCAGCAGTGAGCGGCCGTCCACTGGAAACACCATATATTTT. Protein sequence: CASSERPSTGNTIYF.

V is TRBV11-3 and J is TRBJ2-1, with 10 bases identical to TRBD1. This CDR3 has 15 amino acids. Germline V gene data show CDR1 as SGHNT and CDR2 as YENEEA. After removal of 5 bases from V and 7 bases from J, the junction contained 8 bases not matched to a gene. The DNA of the CDR3 is TGTGCCAGCAGCCTAAGACAGGGGGCTCAGAATGAGCAGTTCTTC. Protein sequence: CASSLRQGAQNEQFF.